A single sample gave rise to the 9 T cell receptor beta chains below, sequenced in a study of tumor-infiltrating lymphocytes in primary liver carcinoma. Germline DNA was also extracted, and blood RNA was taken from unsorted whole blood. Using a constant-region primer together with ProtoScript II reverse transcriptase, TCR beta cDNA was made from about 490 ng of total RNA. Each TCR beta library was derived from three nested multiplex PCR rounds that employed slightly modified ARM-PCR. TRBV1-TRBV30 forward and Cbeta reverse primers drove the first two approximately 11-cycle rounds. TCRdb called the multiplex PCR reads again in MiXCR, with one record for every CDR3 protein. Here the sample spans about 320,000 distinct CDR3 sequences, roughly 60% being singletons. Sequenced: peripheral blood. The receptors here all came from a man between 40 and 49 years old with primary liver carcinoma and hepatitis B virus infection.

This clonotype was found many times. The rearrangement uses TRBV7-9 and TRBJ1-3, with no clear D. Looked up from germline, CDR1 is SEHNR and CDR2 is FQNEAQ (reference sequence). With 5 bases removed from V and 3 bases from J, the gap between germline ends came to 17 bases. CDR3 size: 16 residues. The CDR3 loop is CASSPPSGVSGNTIYF. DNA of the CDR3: TGTGCCAGCAGCCCACCCTCCGGGGTGAGTGGAAACACCATATATTTT.

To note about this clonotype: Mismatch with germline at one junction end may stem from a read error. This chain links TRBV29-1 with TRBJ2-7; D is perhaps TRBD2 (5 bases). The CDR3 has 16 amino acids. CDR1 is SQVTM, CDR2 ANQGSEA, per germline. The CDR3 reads CSVASRVDHNTGEQYF. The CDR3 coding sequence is TGTAGCGTAGCTTCCCGAGTGGACCACAACACGGGCGAGCAGTACTTC.

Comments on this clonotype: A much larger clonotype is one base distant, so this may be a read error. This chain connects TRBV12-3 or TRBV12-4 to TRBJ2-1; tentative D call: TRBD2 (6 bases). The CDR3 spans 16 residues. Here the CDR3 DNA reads TGTGCCAGCAGTATAGCGCGGAGGGCCCCCTACAATGAGCAGTTCTTC. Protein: CASSIARRAPYNEQFF.

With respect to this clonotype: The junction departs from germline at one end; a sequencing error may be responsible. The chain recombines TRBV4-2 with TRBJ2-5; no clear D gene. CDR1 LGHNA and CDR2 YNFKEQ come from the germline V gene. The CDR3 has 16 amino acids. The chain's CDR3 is CTSSQEHARVGETQYF. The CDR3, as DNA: TGTACCAGCAGCCAAGAGCACGCGAGAGTTGGTGAGACCCAGTACTTC.

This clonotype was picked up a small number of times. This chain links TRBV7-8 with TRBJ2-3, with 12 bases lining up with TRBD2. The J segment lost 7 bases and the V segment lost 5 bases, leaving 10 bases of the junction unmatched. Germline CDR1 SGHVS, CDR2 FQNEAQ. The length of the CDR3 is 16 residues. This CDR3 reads CASSQAGLAGINTQYF. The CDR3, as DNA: TGTGCCAGCAGCCAAGCAGGACTAGCGGGAATTAATACGCAGTATTTT. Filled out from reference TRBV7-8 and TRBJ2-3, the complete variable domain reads GAGVSQSPRYKVAKRGQDVALRCDPISGHVSLFWYQQALGQGPEFLTYFQNEAQLDKSGLPSDRFFAERPEGSVSTLKIQRTQQEDSAVYLCASSQAGLAGINTQYFGPGTRLTVL.

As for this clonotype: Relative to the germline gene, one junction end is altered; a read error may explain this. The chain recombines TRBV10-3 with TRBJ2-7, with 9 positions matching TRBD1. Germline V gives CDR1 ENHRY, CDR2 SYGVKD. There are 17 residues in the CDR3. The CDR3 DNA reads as TGTGCCATCACTGAGTACCCGACAGGGGGGTCCTCCTACGAGCAGTACTTC. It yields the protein CAITEYPTGGSSYEQYF.

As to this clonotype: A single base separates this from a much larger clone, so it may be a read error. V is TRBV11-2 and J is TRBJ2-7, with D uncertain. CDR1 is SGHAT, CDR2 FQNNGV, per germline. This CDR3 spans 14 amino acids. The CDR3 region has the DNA TGTGCCAGCAGCCTGTCAGTGAGCTCCTGCGAGCAGTACTTC. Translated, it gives CASSLSVSSCEQYF.

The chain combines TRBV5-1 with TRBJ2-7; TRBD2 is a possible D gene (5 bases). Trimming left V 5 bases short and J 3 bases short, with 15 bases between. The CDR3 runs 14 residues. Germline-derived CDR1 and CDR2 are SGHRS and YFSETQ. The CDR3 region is CASSFLGVGYEQYF. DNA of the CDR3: TGCGCCAGCAGTTTCCTGGGAGTGGGCTACGAGCAGTACTTC.

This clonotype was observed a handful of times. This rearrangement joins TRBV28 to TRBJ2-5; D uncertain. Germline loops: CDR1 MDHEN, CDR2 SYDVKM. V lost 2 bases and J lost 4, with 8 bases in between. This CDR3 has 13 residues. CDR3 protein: CASSLDGVETQYF. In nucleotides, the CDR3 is TGTGCCAGCAGTTTAGATGGGGTAGAGACCCAGTACTTC.